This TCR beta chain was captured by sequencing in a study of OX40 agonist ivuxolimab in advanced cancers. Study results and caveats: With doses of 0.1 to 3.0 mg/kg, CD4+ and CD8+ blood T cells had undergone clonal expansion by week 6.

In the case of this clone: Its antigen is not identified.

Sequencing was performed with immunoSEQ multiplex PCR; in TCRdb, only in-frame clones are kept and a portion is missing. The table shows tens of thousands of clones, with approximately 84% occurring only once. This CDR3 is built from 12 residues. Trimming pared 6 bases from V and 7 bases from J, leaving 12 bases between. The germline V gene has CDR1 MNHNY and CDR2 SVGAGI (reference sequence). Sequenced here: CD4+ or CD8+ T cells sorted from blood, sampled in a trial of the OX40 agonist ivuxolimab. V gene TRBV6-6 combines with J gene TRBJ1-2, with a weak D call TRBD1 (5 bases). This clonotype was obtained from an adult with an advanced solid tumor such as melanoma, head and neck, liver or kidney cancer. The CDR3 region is CASRDGTIGYTF. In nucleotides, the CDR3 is TGTGCCAGCAGAGACGGGACTATTGGCTACACCTTC.